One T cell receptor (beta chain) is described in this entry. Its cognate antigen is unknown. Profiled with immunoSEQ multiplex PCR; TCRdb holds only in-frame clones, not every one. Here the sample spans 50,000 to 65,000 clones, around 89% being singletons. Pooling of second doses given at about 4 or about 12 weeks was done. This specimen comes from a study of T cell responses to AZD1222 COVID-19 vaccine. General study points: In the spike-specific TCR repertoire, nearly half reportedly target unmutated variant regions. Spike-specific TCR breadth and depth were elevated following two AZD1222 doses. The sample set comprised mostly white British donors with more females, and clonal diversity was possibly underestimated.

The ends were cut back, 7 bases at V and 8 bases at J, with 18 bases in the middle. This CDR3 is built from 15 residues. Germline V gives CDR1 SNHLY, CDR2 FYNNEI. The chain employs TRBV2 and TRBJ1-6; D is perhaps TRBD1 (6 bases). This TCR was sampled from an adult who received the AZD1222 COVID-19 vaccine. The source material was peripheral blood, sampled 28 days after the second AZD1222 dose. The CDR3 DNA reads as TGTGCCAGCAAGAGCACAGGGTCTAAGGATTCACCCCTCCACTTT. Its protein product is CASKSTGSKDSPLHF.